These 6 T cell receptor beta chains were all obtained from the same sample, sequenced in a study of a mutant IDH1 vaccine in newly diagnosed glioma. No antigens are known for them. Profiling relied on immunoSEQ multiplex PCR, and the TCRdb table lists in-frame clones only, not all of them. The sample includes roughly 130,000 clones, roughly 77% of them seen just once. Regarding time point: week 11, during vaccination. The content of each vaccine dose was 300 ug of mutant IDH1 20-mer peptide, and topical imiquimod accompanied it. The material was PBMCs, obtained from a glioma patient whose treatment included an IDH1 peptide vaccine. These TCRs come from a man in his forties or fifties with glioma.

The gene calls are TRBV11-3 and TRBJ2-3; D unresolved. V was pared by 2 bases and J by 2 bases, with 5 bases between. The CDR3 consists of 13 residues. The germline V gene has CDR1 SGHNT and CDR2 YENEEA. CDR3 sequence: CASSLRLTDTQYF. CDR3 sequence (DNA): TGTGCCAGCAGCTTAAGGCTCACAGATACGCAGTATTTT.

This chain connects TRBV29-1 to TRBJ2-7; 8 bases are shared with TRBD1. The V gene end was trimmed by 5 bases and the J gene end by 5 bases; junction bases not matched to a gene: 8. In germline, CDR1 is SQVTM, CDR2 ANQGSEA. The CDR3 runs 13 residues. The CDR3 region has the DNA TGCAGCGTTCAGGGGGCCTCAAGTAACGAGCAGTACTTC. As protein: CSVQGASSNEQYF.

The gene calls are TRBV7-9 and TRBJ2-3; 7 bases line up with TRBD1. CDR1 is SEHNR, CDR2 FQNEAQ, per germline (reference sequence). V was clipped by 3 bases and J by 4 bases; unmatched bases: 4. CDR3 length equals 14 residues. The CDR3 here is CASSFSQGADTQYF. CDR3 nucleotide sequence: TGTGCCAGCAGCTTTTCCCAGGGGGCAGATACGCAGTATTTT.

The chain employs TRBV6-1 and TRBJ2-1; D may be TRBD1 (6 bases). V shed 5 bases and J shed 7 bases, with 12 bases lying between them. Germline CDR1 MNHNS, CDR2 SASEGT. The CDR3 sequence is 13 residues long. In DNA form, the CDR3 reads TGTGCCAGCAGTTCTACAGGGAAAAATGAGCAGTTCTTC. Protein sequence: CASSSTGKNEQFF.

The gene calls are TRBV6-5 and TRBJ1-4; D may be TRBD1 (5 bases). Trimming stripped 2 bases from V and 0 bases from J, with 7 bases between. CDR1 MNHEY and CDR2 SVGAGI come from the germline V gene. The CDR3 is 15 residues long. The chain's CDR3 is CASSYRGSTNEKLFF. The CDR3 DNA follows: TGTGCCAGCAGTTACCGGGGGTCAACTAATGAAAAACTGTTTTTT.

This clone was observed a single time. This chain joins TRBV2 and TRBJ2-2, with unresolved D. The germline V gene encodes CDR1 SNHLY and CDR2 FYNNEI. V lost 4 bases to trimming and J lost 5 bases, with 5 bases between them. The CDR3 sequence is 12 residues long. The CDR3 DNA follows: TGTGCCAGCAGTGTGGATACCGGGGAGCTGTTTTTT. It translates to CASSVDTGELFF.